This TCR beta chain emerged from a study of OX40 agonist ivuxolimab in advanced cancers. As for the study in general: Dosing consisted of intravenous ivuxolimab at 0.01 to 10 mg/kg every 2 weeks.

V lost 4 bases and J 7 bases, leaving 16 bases between the germline ends. CDR3 size: 14 residues. The V gene's germline CDR1 is KGHSH and CDR2 LQKENI. Method: immunoSEQ multiplex PCR; TCRdb's copy keeps in-frame clones and lacks some. This sample yields 60,000 or so clones, of which about 83% are seen a single time; over 2% belongs to the top ten. Patients had blood sampled at baseline and again on cycle 4 day 1 and cycle 7 day 1. By its share, this clone is medium-sized (0.01 to 0.1%). The starting material was CD4+ or CD8+ T cells sorted from blood, obtained in a trial of the OX40 agonist ivuxolimab. The clonotype comes from an adult with an advanced solid tumor such as melanoma, head and neck, liver or kidney cancer. The chain carries TRBV18 and TRBJ1-2, with D perhaps matching TRBD1 (6 bases). The CDR3 DNA reads TGTGCCAGCTCACTCCCCAGGGGACGGGGTGGCTACACCTTC. Its translation is CASSLPRGRGGYTF.